The text below deals with one T cell receptor (beta chain). The antigen is undetermined. This sample is part of a study of immune cell composition in non-small cell lung cancer. The table came from immunoSEQ multiplex PCR; TCRdb's copy has only in-frame clones and leaves some out. The table records about 7,600 clones, roughly 78% of them present only once. Overall study findings and caveats: Tumour TCR-beta clonality showed no significant link to smoking pack-years. Adenocarcinomas with higher top tumour-associated clone frequency had more reactive TILs. Tumour-associated clones >0.5% occurred in approximately 32% of adenocarcinomas, over 60% of squamous.

This sequence originates from a human donor with non-small cell lung cancer. Sequencing input: lung tumor tissue.

The CDR3 DNA reads as TGTGCCAGCAGCTTAGGGGGACTTAACACCGGGGAGCTGTTTTTT. Translation: CASSLGGLNTGELFF. The genes are TRBV7-2 and TRBJ2-2; tentative D call: TRBD2 (6 bases). Germline loops: CDR1 SGHTA, CDR2 FQGNSA. The CDR3 totals 15 residues. The germline V and J ends were trimmed by 1 base and 2 bases, with 8 bases remaining between them.